The 18 T cell receptor beta chains in this list originate from one sample, sequenced in a study of blood T cells in healthy people across ages. Primers used in a second PCR of about 7 to 12 cycles were a sample-barcoded 5' primer and a J-beta primer mix. MiXCR was run by TCRdb on the 5' RACE reads, yielding one entry per CDR3 protein. This table has over 600,000 distinct CDR3 sequences, about 46% appearing once. The sequenced material came from blood. The receptors shown here come from a man older than 75 in good health.

This clonotype was observed a few times. V usage is TRBV15 and J usage is TRBJ1-5, with no clear D. This CDR3 is 14 amino acids long. Trimming removed 0 bases from V and 0 bases from J, with 3 bases in between. The germline V gene has CDR1 LNHNV and CDR2 YYDKDF (reference sequence). CDR3 in amino acids: CATSRDYSNQPQHF. CDR3 DNA sequence: TGTGCCACCAGCAGAGATTATAGCAATCAGCCCCAGCATTTT. The whole variable domain, filled in from reference TRBV15 and TRBJ1-5, reads DAMVIQNPRYQVTQFGKPVTLSCSQTLNHNVMYWYQQKSSQAPKLLFHYYDKDFNNEADTPDNFQSRRPNTSFCFLDIRSPGLGDTAMYLCATSRDYSNQPQHFGDGTRLSIL.

This clonotype was picked up many times. J is TRBJ2-5 and V is TRBV7-9, with D perhaps TRBD1 (6 bases). Trimming took off 5 bases at V and 1 base at J, with 17 bases between the two ends. Per the germline V gene, CDR1 is SEHNR and CDR2 is FQNEAQ (reference sequence). The CDR3 spans 16 residues. The CDR3 reads CASSPRGRLLQETQYF. In DNA form, the CDR3 reads TGTGCCAGCAGCCCCAGGGGACGGCTACTCCAAGAGACCCAGTACTTC.

The genes are TRBV7-2 and TRBJ2-1; 9 bases fit TRBD2. From germline, CDR1 is SGHTA and CDR2 FQGNSA. The CDR3 is made up of 15 amino acids. V was pared by 5 bases and J by 7 bases, with 9 bases of the junction left unmatched. For the CDR3, the DNA is TGTGCCAGCAGCCTTTTAGCGGGAGAAATAAATGAGCAGTTCTTC. It codes for CASSLLAGEINEQFF. Complete variable domain (other parts from reference TRBV7-2 and TRBJ2-1): GAGVSQSPSNKVTEKGKDVELRCDPISGHTALYWYRQSLGQGLEFLIYFQGNSAPDKSGLPSDRFSAERTGGSVSTLTIQRTQQEDSAVYLCASSLLAGEINEQFFGPGTRLTVL.

CDR3 DNA: TGTGCCATCAGTGAAGCACAGGGGGCATTAAAGACCCAGTACTTC. Translated, it gives CAISEAQGALKTQYF. The rearrangement joins TRBV10-3 to TRBJ2-5; 9 nucleotides line up with TRBD1. Germline CDR1 ENHRY, CDR2 SYGVKD. This CDR3 is built from 15 residues. Trimming took 3 bases from V and 6 from J; bases not matched to a gene: 8.

In this sample, this clonotype turned up many times. V and J are TRBV7-2 and TRBJ2-4; 13 positions match TRBD2. The CDR3 length is 19 residues. V dropped 1 base and J dropped 3; count of bases not matched to a gene: 9. Germline V gives CDR1 SGHTA, CDR2 FQGNSA. CDR3 in amino acids: CASSLVTSGRAVSKNIQYF. CDR3 bases: TGTGCCAGCAGCTTAGTAACTAGCGGGAGGGCCGTAAGCAAAAACATTCAGTACTTC.

The chain carries TRBV5-1 and TRBJ2-2, with 14 nucleotides matching TRBD2. Germline V gives CDR1 SGHRS, CDR2 YFSETQ. The CDR3 has 18 residues. With V trimmed by 3 bases and J by 4 bases, 8 bases remained unmatched. The CDR3 here is CASSYGTSGSAVTGELFF. The CDR3 coding sequence is TGCGCCAGCAGCTACGGGACTAGCGGGAGTGCGGTCACCGGGGAGCTGTTTTTT.

The sample holds one count of this clonotype. The genes are TRBV9 and TRBJ2-1; 10 positions match TRBD2. The germline gives CDR1 SGDLS, CDR2 YYNGEE. The CDR3 is 15 amino acids. After removal of 7 bases from V and 7 bases from J, the junction contained 11 bases not matched to a gene. The CDR3 DNA is TGTGCCAGCGGTTTAGCGGGAGGTCGGGGGAATGAGCAGTTCTTC. Translating gives CASGLAGGRGNEQFF.

In DNA, the CDR3 is TGCGCCAGCAGCTTGGACAGGGACGTAGATACGCAGTATTTT. As protein: CASSLDRDVDTQYF. The rearrangement links TRBV5-1 to TRBJ2-3, with a weak D call TRBD1 (6 bases). The CDR3 is 14 amino acids. Germline V gene data show CDR1 as SGHRS and CDR2 as YFSETQ. V lost 0 bases and J 5 bases, leaving 10 bases between the germline ends.

This clonotype has only one observation. A junction end diverges from the germline sequence, so it may reflect a read error. The chain links TRBV20-1 to TRBJ2-1; 7 bases are shared with TRBD2. This CDR3 is 12 amino acids long. Germline loops: CDR1 DFQATT, CDR2 SNEGSKA (reference sequence). The CDR3 is CSTSVKGDEQFF. In nucleotides, the CDR3 is TGCAGTACTAGCGTCAAGGGCGATGAGCAGTTCTTC.

This clonotype was counted at least ten times. V is TRBV4-3 and J is TRBJ2-5, with D tentatively TRBD1 (6 bases). V lost 1 base and J lost 5, with 14 bases in between. The CDR3 totals 15 residues. CDR1 LGHNA and CDR2 YSLEER come from the germline V gene. The DNA of the CDR3 is TGCGCCAGCAGCCAAGCCCTGACAGGATTGGAGACCCAGTACTTC. Amino acids: CASSQALTGLETQYF.

In its sample, this clonotype was seen many times. V is TRBV7-2 and J is TRBJ2-7; 7 bases align to TRBD1. The CDR3 is 14 residues long. Germline assignment: CDR1 SGHTA and CDR2 FQGNSA. Germline trimming cut 5 bases from V and 4 bases from J; bases unmatched to any gene: 8. In DNA, the CDR3 is TGTGCCAGCAGCACAGGGGACCGAAGGTACGAGCAGTACTTC. Protein: CASSTGDRRYEQYF.

The V gene is TRBV28, the J gene TRBJ2-4; possible D gene TRBD2, 5 bases. Germline V CDR1 and CDR2: MDHEN, SYDVKM. With 2 bases removed from V and 0 bases from J, the gap between germline ends came to 11 bases. The CDR3 extends over 16 amino acids. Here the CDR3 reads CASSLMGEIAKNIQYF. DNA of the CDR3: TGTGCCAGCAGTTTAATGGGAGAAATAGCCAAAAACATTCAGTACTTC. Combining the CDR3 with reference TRBV28 and TRBJ2-4 gives the whole variable domain DVKVTQSSRYLVKRTGEKVFLECVQDMDHENMFWYRQDPGLGLRLIYFSYDVKMKEKGDIPEGYSVSREKKERFSLILESASTNQTSMYLCASSLMGEIAKNIQYFGAGTRLSVL.

The chain employs TRBV21-1 and TRBJ2-7; TRBD1, the table's D call, was not compared with the DNA. TRBV21-1 has pseudogene status. This CDR3 is 19 amino acids long. In DNA form, the CDR3 reads TGTGCCAGCAGCCCAGAGGACGGACATTTACGAACGTCGGCTTACGAGCAGTACTTC. Its protein product is CASSPEDGHLRTSAYEQYF.

This clonotype appeared a few times. This chain links TRBV2 with TRBJ2-4; D is perhaps TRBD2 (6 bases). Germline lookup yields CDR1 SNHLY and CDR2 FYNNEI. Trimming pared 3 bases from V and 3 bases from J, leaving 9 bases between. This CDR3 region has 14 residues. CDR3 nucleotide sequence: TGTGCCAGCAGTGAGTGGGGGGTCAAAAACATTCAGTACTTC. As protein: CASSEWGVKNIQYF.

The chain is built from TRBV6-5 and TRBJ2-3; 7 nucleotides match TRBD1. Per the germline V gene, CDR1 is MNHEY and CDR2 is SVGAGI. Unmatched junction bases numbered 3, after V lost 2 bases and J lost 4 bases. The CDR3 spans 14 residues. For the CDR3, the DNA is TGTGCCAGCAGTTACAGGACAGGTTCAGATACGCAGTATTTT. This codes for CASSYRTGSDTQYF.

Details on this clonotype: The junction and the germline gene differ at one end; a read error may be behind it. The V call is TRBV12-3 or TRBV12-4, the J call TRBJ1-4; possibly TRBD1 for D (5 bases). CDR3 length: 13 amino acids. The CDR3 nucleotides read TGTGCCGGCAGACGTCAGGGTAATGAAAAACTGTTTTTT. It is translated as CAGRRQGNEKLFF.

V and J are TRBV6-2 or TRBV6-3 and TRBJ2-5; TRBD2 agrees at 7 bases. CDR3 length equals 13 residues. The germline CDR1 and CDR2 sequences are MNHEY and SVGEGT. The ends lost 7 bases at V and 2 bases at J; junction bases unmatched: 4. The CDR3 sequence: CASIGAGQETQYF. The DNA for the CDR3 is TGTGCCAGCATAGGAGCGGGGCAAGAGACCCAGTACTTC.

The DNA of the CDR3 is TGTGCCAGCAGCCGAGGGGGCTCGGAGCCCCAGCATTTT. Its protein product is CASSRGGSEPQHF. The chain couples TRBV6-6 to TRBJ1-5; TRBD1 matches 7 bases. Germline-derived CDR1 and CDR2 are MNHNY and SVGAGI (reference sequence). Trimming at V came to 6 bases and at J to 8 bases, leaving 7 bases not matched to a gene. The CDR3 spans 13 residues.